This T cell receptor beta chain is from a study of blood T cell repertoires in COVID-19. Overall study: T cells, B-cell-depleted T cells, or PBMCs provided the cDNA or gDNA that served as material.

Assay: immunoSEQ multiplex PCR; the TCRdb copy retains only in-frame clones and omits some. Here the sample spans 470,000 or so clones, around 89% being singletons. Trimming removed 0 bases at V and 10 bases at J, with 9 bases between. The CDR3 has 12 residues. Germline values: CDR1 SNHLY, CDR2 FYNNEI. The TCR sequence derives from a woman in her 30s with acute or convalescent COVID-19. This chain links TRBV2 with TRBJ1-1; D might be TRBD1 (5 bases). The specimen was peripheral blood. The CDR3 reads CASSEATGGAFF. The CDR3 nucleotides are TGTGCCAGCAGTGAAGCGACGGGGGGAGCTTTCTTT.